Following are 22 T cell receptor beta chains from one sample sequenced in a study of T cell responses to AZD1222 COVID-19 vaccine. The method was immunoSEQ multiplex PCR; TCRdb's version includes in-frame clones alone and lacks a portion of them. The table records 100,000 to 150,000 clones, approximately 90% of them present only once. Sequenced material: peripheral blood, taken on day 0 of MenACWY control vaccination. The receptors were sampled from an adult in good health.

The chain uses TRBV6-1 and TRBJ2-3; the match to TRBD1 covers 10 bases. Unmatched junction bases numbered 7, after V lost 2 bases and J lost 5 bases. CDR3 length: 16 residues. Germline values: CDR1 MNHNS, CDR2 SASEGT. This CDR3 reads CASSENSGTGEDTQYF. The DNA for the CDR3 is TGTGCCAGCAGTGAAAATTCGGGGACAGGGGAAGATACGCAGTATTTT.

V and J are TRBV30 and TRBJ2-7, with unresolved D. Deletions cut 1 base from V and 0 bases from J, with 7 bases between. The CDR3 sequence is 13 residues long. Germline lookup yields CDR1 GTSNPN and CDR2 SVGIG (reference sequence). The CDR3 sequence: CAWSGDNSYEQYF. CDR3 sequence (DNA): TGTGCCTGGAGTGGCGATAACTCCTACGAGCAGTACTTC.

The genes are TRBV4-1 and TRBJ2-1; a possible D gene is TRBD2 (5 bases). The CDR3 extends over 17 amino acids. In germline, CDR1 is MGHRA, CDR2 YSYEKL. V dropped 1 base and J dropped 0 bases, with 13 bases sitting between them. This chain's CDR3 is CASSQALVGSSYNEQFF. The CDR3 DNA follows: TGCGCCAGCAGCCAAGCCCTGGTTGGGAGCTCCTACAATGAGCAGTTCTTC.

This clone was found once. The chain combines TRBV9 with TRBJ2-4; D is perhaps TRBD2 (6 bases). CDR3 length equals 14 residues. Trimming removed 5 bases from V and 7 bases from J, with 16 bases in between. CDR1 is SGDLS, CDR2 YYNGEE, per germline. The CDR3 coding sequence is TGTGCCAGCAGTTCCCCTGGCGGGGCTAACATTCAGTACTTC. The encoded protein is CASSSPGGANIQYF.

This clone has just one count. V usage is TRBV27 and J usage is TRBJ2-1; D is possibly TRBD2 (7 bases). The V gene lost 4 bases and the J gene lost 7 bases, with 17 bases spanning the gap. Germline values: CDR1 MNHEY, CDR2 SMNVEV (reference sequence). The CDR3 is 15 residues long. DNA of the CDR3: TGTGCCAGCAGTTGGGGGGGCGGTGGTGGAAATGAGCAGTTCTTC. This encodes CASSWGGGGGNEQFF.

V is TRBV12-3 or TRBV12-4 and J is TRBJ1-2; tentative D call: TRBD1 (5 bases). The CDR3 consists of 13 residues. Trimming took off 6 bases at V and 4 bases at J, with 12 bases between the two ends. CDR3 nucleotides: TGTGCCAGCAGGACAGCTAATTCCTATGGCTACACCTTC. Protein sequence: CASRTANSYGYTF.

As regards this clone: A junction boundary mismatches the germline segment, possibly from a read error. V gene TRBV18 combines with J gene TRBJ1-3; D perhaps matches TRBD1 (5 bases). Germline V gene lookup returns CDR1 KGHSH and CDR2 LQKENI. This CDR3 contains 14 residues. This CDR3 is CASLPQDSGNTIYF. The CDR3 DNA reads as TGTGCCAGCTTACCACAGGACTCTGGAAACACCATATATTTT.

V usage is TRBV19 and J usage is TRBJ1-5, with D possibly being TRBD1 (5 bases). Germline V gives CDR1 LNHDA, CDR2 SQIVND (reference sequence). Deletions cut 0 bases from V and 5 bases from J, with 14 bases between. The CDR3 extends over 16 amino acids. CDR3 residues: CASSIDQGRGDQPQHF. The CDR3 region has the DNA TGTGCCAGTAGTATAGACCAGGGAAGGGGCGATCAGCCCCAGCATTTT.

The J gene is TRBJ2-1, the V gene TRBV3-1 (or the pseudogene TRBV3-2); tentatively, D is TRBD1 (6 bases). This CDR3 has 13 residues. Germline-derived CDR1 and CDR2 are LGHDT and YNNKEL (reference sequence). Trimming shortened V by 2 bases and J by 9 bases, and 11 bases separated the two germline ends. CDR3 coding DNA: TGTGCCAGCAGCCAAAACAGGGTTAGTGAGCAGTTCTTC. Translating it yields CASSQNRVSEQFF.

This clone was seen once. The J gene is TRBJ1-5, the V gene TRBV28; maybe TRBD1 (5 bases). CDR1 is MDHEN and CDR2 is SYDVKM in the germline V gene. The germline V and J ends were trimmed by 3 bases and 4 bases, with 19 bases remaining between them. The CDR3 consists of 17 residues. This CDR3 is CASSLSGLGTLNQPQHF. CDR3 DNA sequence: TGTGCCAGCAGTTTGTCAGGGCTAGGCACACTTAATCAGCCCCAGCATTTT.

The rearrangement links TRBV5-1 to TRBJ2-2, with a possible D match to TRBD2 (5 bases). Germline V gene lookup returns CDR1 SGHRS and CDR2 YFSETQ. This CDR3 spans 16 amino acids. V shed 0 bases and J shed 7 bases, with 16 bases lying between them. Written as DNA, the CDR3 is TGCGCCAGCAGCTTGGCCCGGGTCCAGCGGTTCGGGGAGCTGTTTTTT. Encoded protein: CASSLARVQRFGELFF.

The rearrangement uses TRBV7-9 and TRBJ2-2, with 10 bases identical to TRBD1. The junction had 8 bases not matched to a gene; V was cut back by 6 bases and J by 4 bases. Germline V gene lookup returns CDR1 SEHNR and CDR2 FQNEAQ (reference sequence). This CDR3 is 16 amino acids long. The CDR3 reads CASRRQGAFGTGELFF. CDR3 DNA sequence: TGTGCCAGCAGACGACAGGGGGCATTTGGCACCGGGGAGCTGTTTTTT.

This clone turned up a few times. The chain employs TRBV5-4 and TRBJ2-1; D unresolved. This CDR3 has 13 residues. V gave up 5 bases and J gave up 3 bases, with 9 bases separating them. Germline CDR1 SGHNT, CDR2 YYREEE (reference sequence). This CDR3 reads CASSPRDYNEQFF. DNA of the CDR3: TGTGCCAGCAGTCCCAGAGACTACAATGAGCAGTTCTTC. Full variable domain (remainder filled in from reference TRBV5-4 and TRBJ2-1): ETGVTQSPTHLIKTRGQQVTLRCSSQSGHNTVSWYQQALGQGPQFIFQYYREEENGRGNFPPRFSGLQFPNYSSELNVNALELDDSALYLCASSPRDYNEQFFGPGTRLTVL.

Here the CDR3 DNA reads TGTGCCAGCAGCGGTGGGCAGGGTACGCAGTATTTT. Amino acid sequence: CASSGGQGTQYF. J is TRBJ2-3 and V is TRBV9, with a tentative D call TRBD1 (5 bases). V was cut by 3 bases and J by 8 bases, with 10 bases left in between. Germline CDR1 SGDLS, CDR2 YYNGEE. The CDR3 is made up of 12 amino acids. Based on the CDR3 plus reference TRBV9 and TRBJ2-3, the full variable domain is DSGVTQTPKHLITATGQRVTLRCSPRSGDLSVYWYQQSLDQGLQFLIQYYNGEERAKGNILERFSAQQFPDLHSELNLSSLELGDSALYFCASSGGQGTQYFGPGTRLTVL.

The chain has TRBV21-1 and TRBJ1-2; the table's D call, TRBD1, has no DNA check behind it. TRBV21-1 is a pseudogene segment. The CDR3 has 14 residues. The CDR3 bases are TGTGCCAGCAGCAAGACAGGGTCTCGTGATGGCTACACCTTC. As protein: CASSKTGSRDGYTF.

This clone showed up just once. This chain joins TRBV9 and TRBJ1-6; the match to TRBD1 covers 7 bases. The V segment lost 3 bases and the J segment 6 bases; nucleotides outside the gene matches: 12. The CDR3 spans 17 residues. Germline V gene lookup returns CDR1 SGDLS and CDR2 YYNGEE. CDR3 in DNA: TGTGCCAGCAGCGACCCGACCGGGACAGCGCGTAATTCACCCCTCCACTTT. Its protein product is CASSDPTGTARNSPLHF.

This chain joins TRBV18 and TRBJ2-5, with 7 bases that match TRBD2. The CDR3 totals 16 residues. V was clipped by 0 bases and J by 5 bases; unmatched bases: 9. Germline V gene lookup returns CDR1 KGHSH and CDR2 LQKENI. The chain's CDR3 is CASSPPTAGVLETQYF. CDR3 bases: TGTGCCAGCTCACCACCTACCGCGGGAGTTTTGGAGACCCAGTACTTC. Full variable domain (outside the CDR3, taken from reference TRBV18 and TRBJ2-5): NAGVMQNPRHLVRRRGQEARLRCSPMKGHSHVYWYRQLPEEGLKFMVYLQKENIIDESGMPKERFSAEFPKEGPSILRIQQVVRGDSAAYFCASSPPTAGVLETQYFGPGTRLLVL.

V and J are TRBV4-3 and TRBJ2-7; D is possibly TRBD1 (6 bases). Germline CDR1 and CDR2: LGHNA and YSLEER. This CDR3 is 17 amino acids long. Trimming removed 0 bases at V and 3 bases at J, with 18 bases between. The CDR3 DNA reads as TGCGCCAGCAGCCAAGAGGTTGGATGGGACACACACTACGAGCAGTACTTC. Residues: CASSQEVGWDTHYEQYF.

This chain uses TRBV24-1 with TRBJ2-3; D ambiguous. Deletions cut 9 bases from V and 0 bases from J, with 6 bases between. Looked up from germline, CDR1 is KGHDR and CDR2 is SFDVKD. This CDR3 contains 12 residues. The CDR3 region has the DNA TGTGCCACCGCGGAGAGCACAGATACGCAGTATTTT. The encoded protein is CATAESTDTQYF.

The CDR3: CASSVDSWDSNYGYTF. CDR3 in DNA: TGTGCCAGCAGCGTAGATTCATGGGACAGTAACTATGGCTACACCTTC. V and J are TRBV9 and TRBJ1-2, with 7 bases matching TRBD1. V lost 0 bases to trimming and J lost 1 base; unmatched junction nucleotides: 6. This CDR3 spans 16 amino acids. Germline CDR1 is SGDLS and CDR2 is YYNGEE. Combining the CDR3 with reference TRBV9 and TRBJ1-2 gives the whole variable domain DSGVTQTPKHLITATGQRVTLRCSPRSGDLSVYWYQQSLDQGLQFLIQYYNGEERAKGNILERFSAQQFPDLHSELNLSSLELGDSALYFCASSVDSWDSNYGYTFGSGTRLTVV.

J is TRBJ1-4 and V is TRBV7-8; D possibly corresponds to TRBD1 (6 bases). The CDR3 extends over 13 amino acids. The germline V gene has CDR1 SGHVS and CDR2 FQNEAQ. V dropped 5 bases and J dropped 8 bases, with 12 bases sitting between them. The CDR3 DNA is TGTGCCAGCAGCGACAGGATGGGGGAAAAACTGTTTTTT. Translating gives CASSDRMGEKLFF.

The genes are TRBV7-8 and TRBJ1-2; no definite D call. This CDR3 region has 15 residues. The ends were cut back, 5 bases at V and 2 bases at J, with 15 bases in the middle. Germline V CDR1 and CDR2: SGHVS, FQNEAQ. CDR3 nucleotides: TGTGCCAGCAGCCCAGGCAACGTGTACAACTATGGCTACACCTTC. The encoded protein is CASSPGNVYNYGYTF.